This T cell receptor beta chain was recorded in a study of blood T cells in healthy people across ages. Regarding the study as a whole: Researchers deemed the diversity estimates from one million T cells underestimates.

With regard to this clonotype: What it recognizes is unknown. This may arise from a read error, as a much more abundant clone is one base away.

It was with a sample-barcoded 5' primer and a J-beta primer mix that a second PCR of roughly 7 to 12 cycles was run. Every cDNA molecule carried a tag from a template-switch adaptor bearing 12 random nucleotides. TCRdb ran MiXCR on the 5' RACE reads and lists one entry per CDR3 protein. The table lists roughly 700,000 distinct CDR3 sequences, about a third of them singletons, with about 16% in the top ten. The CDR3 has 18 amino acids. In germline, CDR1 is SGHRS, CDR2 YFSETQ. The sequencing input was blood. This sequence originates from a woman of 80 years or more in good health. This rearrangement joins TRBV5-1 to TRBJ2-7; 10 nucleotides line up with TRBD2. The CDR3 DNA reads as TGCGCCAGCGGCTTGGGATTAGCGGGGGGACTCGCGATTTACGAGCAGTACTTC. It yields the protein CASGLGLAGGLAIYEQYF.